Shown below are 25 T cell receptor beta chains from a single sample sequenced in a study of cytomegalovirus exposure and HLA in healthy donors. It was with 60 Vbeta and 13 Jbeta primers that the PCR ran. The repertoire was sequenced with immunoSEQ multiplex PCR; TCRdb's copy has only in-frame clones and lacks some. In the table there are around 96,000 clones, roughly 80% of which are singletons. The sample taken for sequencing was PBMCs. The receptors here all came from a man aged 25 to 40 in good health and CMV-seropositive.

V gene TRBV5-1 combines with J gene TRBJ1-2, with D possibly being TRBD1 (5 bases). CDR3 length equals 14 residues. Between the trimmed V and J ends, which lost 0 bases and 6 bases, there was a span of 12 bases. Per germline, CDR1 SGHRS and CDR2 YFSETQ. For the CDR3, the DNA is TGCGCCAGCAGCTTGGCGCGGGGGATTGATGGCTACACCTTC. Translating gives CASSLARGIDGYTF.

A note on this clone: Other DNA sequences of this sample code for an identical CDR3. The CDR3 DNA follows: TGTGCCAGCAGCGTAGGGGGGGCAACTAATGAAAAACTGTTTTTT. It yields the protein CASSVGGATNEKLFF. This rearrangement joins TRBV9 to TRBJ1-4, with D possibly TRBD1 on 5 matching bases. The CDR3 covers 15 residues. Germline-derived CDR1 and CDR2 are SGDLS and YYNGEE. V was pared by 0 bases and J by 0 bases, with 6 bases between.

In this sample, this clone turned up once. The rearrangement links TRBV28 to TRBJ1-5, with TRBD1 matching 7 bases. The CDR3 contains 16 residues. The ends lost 2 bases at V and 7 bases at J; junction bases unmatched: 11. Germline values: CDR1 MDHEN, CDR2 SYDVKM. CDR3 nucleotides: TGTGCCAGCAGTTTACCACAGGGGCCATTCAACCAGCCCCAGCATTTT. Translation gives CASSLPQGPFNQPQHF.

The V and J genes are TRBV4-1 and TRBJ1-6, with D possibly TRBD1 on 6 matching bases. The CDR3 is 17 residues long. V dropped 0 bases and J dropped 10 bases, with 19 bases sitting between them. Germline V CDR1 and CDR2: MGHRA, YSYEKL. The CDR3 protein is CASSQEGAASLLSPLHF. The CDR3, as DNA: TGCGCCAGCAGCCAAGAGGGGGCAGCCTCACTCCTCTCACCCCTCCACTTT.

The chain combines TRBV7-2 with TRBJ1-2; TRBD1 aligns across 7 bases. This CDR3 has 13 amino acids. Trimming took 4 bases from V and 3 from J; bases not matched to a gene: 2. CDR1 is SGHTA and CDR2 is FQGNSA in the germline V gene. CDR3 sequence (DNA): TGTGCCAGCAGCTCAGGACAGGACTATGGCTACACCTTC. Translation: CASSSGQDYGYTF. The whole variable domain, remainder taken from reference TRBV7-2 and TRBJ1-2, is GAGVSQSPSNKVTEKGKDVELRCDPISGHTALYWYRQSLGQGLEFLIYFQGNSAPDKSGLPSDRFSAERTGGSVSTLTIQRTQQEDSAVYLCASSSGQDYGYTFGSGTRLTVV.

The chain joins TRBV25-1 to TRBJ2-2; 7 nucleotides match TRBD1. The trim removed 5 bases at V and 5 bases at J, leaving 8 bases unmatched. CDR1 is MGHDK and CDR2 is SYGVNS in the germline V gene. The CDR3 has 15 amino acids. The CDR3 loop reads CASSSIGGRTGELFF. In DNA, the CDR3 is TGTGCCAGCAGTTCTATAGGGGGCCGGACCGGGGAGCTGTTTTTT.

The chain employs TRBV7-9 and TRBJ1-5; tentatively, D is TRBD1 (6 bases). The CDR3 contains 15 residues. Germline values: CDR1 SEHNR, CDR2 FQNEAQ (reference sequence). V lost 6 bases, J lost 1 base, and 13 bases lay in between. In DNA, the CDR3 is TGTGCCAGCAGTCCCGGACAGTTCAGCAATCAGCCCCAGCATTTT. Amino acids: CASSPGQFSNQPQHF.

The CDR3 DNA reads as TGCGCCAGCAGCTTGGAGCTCCAGGGGAGCTATGGCTACACCTTC. It codes for CASSLELQGSYGYTF. V and J are TRBV5-1 and TRBJ1-2; a possible D gene is TRBD1 (6 bases). Germline CDR1 reads SGHRS; CDR2 reads YFSETQ. The CDR3 is 15 residues long. The V end was cut by 0 bases, the J end by 4 bases, with 13 bases between.

The chain uses TRBV15 and TRBJ2-1; the match to TRBD2 covers 11 bases. Germline V lookup: CDR1 LNHNV, CDR2 YYDKDF (reference sequence). V shed 0 bases and J 8 bases; nucleotides not matched to a gene: 3. This CDR3 spans 15 amino acids. CDR3 loop: CATSRDSGGAHEQFF. In nucleotides, the CDR3 is TGTGCCACCAGCAGAGATAGCGGGGGGGCCCATGAGCAGTTCTTC.

Comments on this clone: This sample includes further DNA sequences coding for the same CDR3. This chain uses TRBV7-9 with TRBJ1-2; a weak D match, TRBD1 (6 bases). V was pared by 2 bases and J by 5 bases, with 9 bases between. CDR1 and CDR2 (germline): SEHNR, FQNEAQ (reference sequence). The CDR3 extends over 13 amino acids. CDR3 region: CASSLRGSYGYTF. CDR3 nucleotides: TGTGCCAGCAGCTTAAGGGGGTCGTATGGCTACACCTTC. The full variable domain, with the rest looked up from reference TRBV7-9 and TRBJ1-2, is DTGVSQNPRHKITKRGQNVTFRCDPISEHNRLYWYRQTLGQGPEFLTYFQNEAQLEKSRLLSDRFSAERPKGSFSTLEIQRTEQGDSAMYLCASSLRGSYGYTFGSGTRLTVV.

The chain employs TRBV28 and TRBJ2-7; 8 bases agree with TRBD1. The CDR3 totals 17 residues. Germline V CDR1 and CDR2: MDHEN, SYDVKM. V was pared by 6 bases and J by 1 base, with 14 bases of the junction left unmatched. This CDR3 reads CASSSPSGTGQSYEQYF. The CDR3 nucleotides are TGTGCCAGCAGCTCTCCCTCCGGGACAGGTCAGTCCTACGAGCAGTACTTC.

The CDR3: CASSLGGESYGYTF. CDR3 nucleotides: TGTGCCAGCAGCCTCGGAGGGGAGTCCTATGGCTACACCTTC. The rearrangement links TRBV5-4 to TRBJ1-2, with D maybe TRBD1 (5 bases). CDR3 size: 14 residues. Trimming pared 4 bases from V and 4 bases from J, leaving 14 bases between. Germline V gene sequence: CDR1 SGHNT, CDR2 YYREEE (reference sequence).

This clone was observed once. The J gene is TRBJ2-1, the V gene TRBV6-5; TRBD1 aligns across 8 bases. CDR3 size: 14 residues. V trimming: 11 bases; J trimming: 4 bases; junction bases outside the gene matches: 10. Germline V gene lookup returns CDR1 MNHEY and CDR2 SVGAGI. CDR3 sequence: CAVGGQGGYNEQFF. CDR3 nucleotide sequence: TGTGCCGTTGGTGGACAGGGAGGATACAATGAGCAGTTCTTC.

V and J are TRBV9 and TRBJ2-1; D is possibly TRBD2 (5 bases). The V end lost 0 bases, the J end lost 7 bases, and 5 bases lay between the germline ends. Looked up from germline, CDR1 is SGDLS and CDR2 is YYNGEE. The CDR3 consists of 12 residues. The CDR3: CASSVAGNEQFF. In nucleotides, the CDR3 is TGTGCCAGCAGCGTAGCGGGAAATGAGCAGTTCTTC.

The J gene is TRBJ1-1, the V gene TRBV19; weak D call: TRBD1 (5 bases). Germline assignment: CDR1 LNHDA and CDR2 SQIVND (reference sequence). V lost 3 bases and J 5 bases, leaving 10 bases between the germline ends. The CDR3 is made up of 13 amino acids. The DNA of the CDR3 is TGTGCCAGTAGTATGGGGGGGAGGACTGAAGCTTTCTTT. This gives the protein CASSMGGRTEAFF.

The genes are TRBV2 and TRBJ2-3; 8 nucleotides match TRBD2. This CDR3 is built from 16 residues. The germline V gene encodes CDR1 SNHLY and CDR2 FYNNEI. V lost 5 bases and J lost 6; bases outside the gene matches: 13. CDR3 region: CASSPRGGLSSDTQYF. The CDR3 DNA is TGTGCCAGCAGTCCCCGGGGGGGCCTTAGTTCGGATACGCAGTATTTT. Full variable domain (missing parts from reference TRBV2 and TRBJ2-3): EPEVTQTPSHQVTQMGQEVILRCVPISNHLYFYWYRQILGQKVEFLVSFYNNEISEKSEIFDDQFSVERPDGSNFTLKIRSTKLEDSAMYFCASSPRGGLSSDTQYFGPGTRLTVL.

This chain joins TRBV7-2 and TRBJ2-1; a possible D gene is TRBD2 (6 bases). Germline CDR1 reads SGHTA; CDR2 reads FQGNSA. The CDR3 loop spans 14 amino acids. V shed 6 bases and J shed 6 bases, with 15 bases lying between them. As DNA, the CDR3 is TGTGCCAGCAGGGGGGGTTGGACCGGCAATGAGCAGTTCTTC. It codes for CASRGGWTGNEQFF.

This clone was counted a few times. The chain employs TRBV2 and TRBJ1-5, with D perhaps TRBD1 (5 bases). Germline V lookup: CDR1 SNHLY, CDR2 FYNNEI. The V end was cut by 3 bases, the J end by 4 bases, with 13 bases between. There are 15 residues in the CDR3. The CDR3 spells CASSERGEGNQPQHF. CDR3 nucleotide sequence: TGTGCCAGCAGTGAGCGGGGGGAAGGGAATCAGCCCCAGCATTTT.

This clone was observed a handful of times. This chain connects TRBV6-6 to TRBJ1-3; TRBD1 aligns across 8 bases. V lost 8 bases, J lost 0 bases, and 6 bases stayed unmatched. CDR3 size: 15 residues. Germline V gives CDR1 MNHNY, CDR2 SVGAGI (reference sequence). CDR3 region: CASGLTGVSGNTIYF. CDR3 nucleotide sequence: TGTGCCAGCGGCCTGACAGGGGTCTCTGGAAACACCATATATTTT.

Notes on this clone: One end of the junction fails to match germline, which may point to a read error. CDR3 region: CSSRLSGVVTYGYTF. The CDR3 DNA follows: TGTTCCAGCAGACTATCGGGGGTGGTGACCTATGGCTACACCTTC. The genes are TRBV7-9 and TRBJ1-2; D perhaps matches TRBD1 (5 bases). This CDR3 has 15 amino acids. Germline-derived CDR1 and CDR2 are SEHNR and FQNEAQ (reference sequence).

A remark on this clone: The same CDR3 arises from other DNA sequences in this sample as well. The gene calls are TRBV5-1 and TRBJ1-3, with a possible D match to TRBD1 (6 bases). The CDR3 totals 16 residues. V gave up 0 bases and J gave up 3 bases, with 13 bases separating them. The germline V gene encodes CDR1 SGHRS and CDR2 YFSETQ. This CDR3 reads CASSLDGQLSGNTIYF. DNA for the CDR3: TGCGCCAGCAGCTTGGACGGACAGCTTAGTGGAAACACCATATATTTT.

The rearrangement uses TRBV7-2 and TRBJ1-5; 8 bases fit TRBD1. V lost 5 bases to trimming and J lost 7 bases; unmatched junction nucleotides: 4. The CDR3 extends over 13 amino acids. Germline lookup yields CDR1 SGHTA and CDR2 FQGNSA. The chain's CDR3 is CASSIGQGQPQHF. For the CDR3, the DNA is TGTGCCAGCAGCATTGGACAGGGACAGCCCCAGCATTTT.

The V call is TRBV19, the J call TRBJ2-1; possibly TRBD1 for D (6 bases). With 5 bases removed from V and 6 bases from J, the gap between germline ends came to 11 bases. The CDR3 extends over 13 amino acids. Germline V CDR1 and CDR2: LNHDA, SQIVND (reference sequence). The CDR3 spells CASSVRGFNEQFF. CDR3 in DNA: TGTGCCAGTAGTGTCAGGGGATTCAATGAGCAGTTCTTC.

J is TRBJ2-6 and V is TRBV19; 9 bases are shared with TRBD1. This CDR3 is built from 19 residues. The J segment lost 0 bases and the V segment lost 1 base, leaving 7 bases of the junction unmatched. From germline, CDR1 is LNHDA and CDR2 SQIVND (reference sequence). In DNA form, the CDR3 reads TGTGCCAGTAGTATAGCCGCGGGACAGGGCCACTCTGGGGCCAACGTCCTGACTTTC. Translating it yields CASSIAAGQGHSGANVLTF.

This chain uses TRBV6-6 with TRBJ2-5; possible D gene TRBD2, 6 bases. Germline V gene data show CDR1 as MNHNY and CDR2 as SVGAGI (reference sequence). The CDR3 sequence is 14 residues long. Trimming left V 0 bases short and J 4 bases short, with 9 bases between. CDR3 protein: CASSYSMGGETQYF. The DNA for the CDR3 is TGTGCCAGCAGTTACTCGATGGGGGGAGAGACCCAGTACTTC.